This T cell receptor beta chain stems from a study of shared clonotypes between healthy human individuals. This clone was detected only a few times. The assay was run at deep level. The data were produced by immunoSEQ multiplex PCR, yet TCRdb's version contains in-frame clones alone and is incomplete. The repertoire includes more than 400,000 clones, approximately 82% of them detected once, and more than 10% sits in the top ten. The length of the CDR3 is 12 residues. Looked up from germline, CDR1 is LNHDA and CDR2 is SQIVND (reference sequence). Trimming left V 6 bases short and J 5 bases short, with 9 bases between.

This sequence originates from a woman between 40 and 50 years old in good health. Some clones in this sample may be carry-over from other donors' samples. This chain joins TRBV19 and TRBJ2-3, with D hard to call. The sequencing input was PBMCs. DNA for the CDR3: TGTGCCAGTAGCGAATACAGAGATACGCAGTATTTT. Amino acid sequence: CASSEYRDTQYF.